Shown below are 5 T cell receptor beta chains from a single sample sequenced in a study of T cells in narcolepsy. The method was immunoSEQ multiplex PCR; TCRdb's version includes in-frame clones alone and lacks a portion of them. The sample lists some 34,000 clones, 90% occurring once. The specimen sequenced was CD45RA- memory CD4+ T cells from PBMCs. These receptor sequences come from a human donor with narcolepsy.

The J gene is TRBJ2-1, the V gene TRBV2; TRBD2 might be the D (6 bases). Germline V lookup: CDR1 SNHLY, CDR2 FYNNEI. CDR3 size: 12 residues. Trimming left V 6 bases short and J 9 bases short, with 12 bases between. DNA for the CDR3: TGTGCCAGCAGCGCGACTAGTTCTGAGCAGTTCTTC. Amino acid sequence: CASSATSSEQFF.

The genes are TRBV5-1 and TRBJ2-1; the D is unclear. CDR1 and CDR2 (germline): SGHRS, YFSETQ. This CDR3 comprises 16 residues. V lost 0 bases and J 0 bases, leaving 10 bases between the germline ends. CDR3 sequence (DNA): TGCGCCAGCAGCTTGGCGAGTGTCTCCTCCTACAATGAGCAGTTCTTC. It encodes CASSLASVSSYNEQFF.

The genes are TRBV16 and TRBJ1-2; D unresolved. Germline V lookup: CDR1 KGHSY, CDR2 FQNENV. V shed 4 bases and J shed 0 bases, with 6 bases lying between them. This CDR3 spans 13 amino acids. DNA for the CDR3: TGTGCCAGCAGCCGTGACCCTAACTATGGCTACACCTTC. This codes for CASSRDPNYGYTF.

This clone was found a few times. CDR3 protein: CASSWTGGIDQPQHF. CDR3 bases: TGTGCCAGCAGTTGGACAGGGGGCATTGATCAGCCCCAGCATTTT. The J gene is TRBJ1-5, the V gene TRBV6-1, with 11 bases aligning to TRBD1. CDR1 and CDR2 from the germline V gene are MNHNS and SASEGT. The CDR3 covers 15 residues. V shed 5 bases, J shed 5 bases, and the junction held 5 bases outside the gene matches.

This chain uses TRBV4-2 with TRBJ2-7; TRBD1 is a possible D gene (5 bases). The CDR3 covers 17 residues. Germline V CDR1 and CDR2: LGHNA, YNFKEQ. V lost 1 base and J lost 5, with 21 bases in between. The DNA for the CDR3 is TGTGCCAGCAGCCAAGGAACCCAGGGCCCTTCCCGGGACGAGCAGTACTTC. Translated: CASSQGTQGPSRDEQYF.